The 9 T cell receptor beta chains given below trace back to one sample, sequenced in a study of shared clonotypes between healthy human individuals. Data came from immunoSEQ multiplex PCR; TCRdb stores just in-frame clones and leaves some out. This table holds under 600,000 clones, 95% to 98% found once. CD45RO-negative, CCR7-positively selected cells formed the naive CD8 fraction, excluding terminally differentiated effector memory CD45RA+ cells. The sequenced material came from naive CD8+ T cells sorted from blood. These receptors originate from a man younger than 45 in good health.

The rearrangement uses TRBV7-9 and TRBJ1-1; 7 nucleotides match TRBD1. CDR3 length: 17 amino acids. V shed 5 bases and J 0 bases; nucleotides not matched to a gene: 12. Germline loops: CDR1 SEHNR, CDR2 FQNEAQ (reference sequence). The DNA of the CDR3 is TGTGCCAGCAGCCTAATAAGGGGCAGGGGGATGAACACTGAAGCTTTCTTT. This translates into CASSLIRGRGMNTEAFF.

V usage is TRBV6-6 and J usage is TRBJ1-2; D perhaps matches TRBD1 (5 bases). CDR1 is MNHNY, CDR2 SVGAGI, per germline (reference sequence). V gave up 0 bases and J gave up 13 bases, with 9 bases separating them. This CDR3 region has 11 residues. Here the CDR3 reads CASSYSQAFTF. Here the CDR3 DNA reads TGTGCCAGCAGTTACTCACAGGCTTTCACCTTC.

The V call is TRBV11-2, the J call TRBJ2-7, with D hard to call. This CDR3 is built from 15 residues. V shed 3 bases and J shed 2 bases, with 14 bases lying between them. Per the germline V gene, CDR1 is SGHAT and CDR2 is FQNNGV. The CDR3, as DNA: TGTGCCAGCAGCTTTAGTTTATCCCACGCCTACGAGCAGTACTTC. It specifies CASSFSLSHAYEQYF.

V is TRBV10-3 and J is TRBJ2-7; D is perhaps TRBD1 (6 bases). Germline CDR1 ENHRY, CDR2 SYGVKD. CDR3 length: 11 residues. Trimming removed 8 bases at V and 12 bases at J, with 17 bases between. The CDR3 nucleotides are TGTGCCATCGAGGGACACCGGGACACGTACTTC. Protein sequence: CAIEGHRDTYF.

As for this clone: Other DNA sequences in this specimen translate into the identical CDR3. The chain uses TRBV7-9 and TRBJ2-1; D perhaps matches TRBD2 (5 bases). CDR1 SEHNR and CDR2 FQNEAQ come from the germline V gene (reference sequence). CDR3 length: 13 residues. V was clipped by 1 base and J by 5 bases, with 6 bases between them. Here the CDR3 reads CASSLVGDNEQFF. CDR3 in DNA: TGTGCCAGCAGCTTAGTCGGGGACAATGAGCAGTTCTTC. The full variable domain, in which reference TRBV7-9 and TRBJ2-1 provide the parts outside the CDR3, is DTGVSQNPRHKITKRGQNVTFRCDPISEHNRLYWYRQTLGQGPEFLTYFQNEAQLEKSRLLSDRFSAERPKGSFSTLEIQRTEQGDSAMYLCASSLVGDNEQFFGPGTRLTVL.

The table lists this clone with a count of one. The gene calls are TRBV5-1 and TRBJ2-1; D perhaps matches TRBD1 (6 bases). The CDR3 loop spans 19 amino acids. V shed 1 base and J shed 4 bases, with 24 bases lying between them. Germline CDR1 reads SGHRS; CDR2 reads YFSETQ. The CDR3 sequence is CASSLQGGRVGAAYNEQFF. CDR3 nucleotide sequence: TGCGCCAGCAGCTTGCAAGGGGGTCGGGTGGGAGCGGCTTACAATGAGCAGTTCTTC. The whole variable domain, filled in from reference TRBV5-1 and TRBJ2-1, reads KAGVTQTPRYLIKTRGQQVTLSCSPISGHRSVSWYQQTPGQGLQFLFEYFSETQRNKGNFPGRFSGRQFSNSRSEMNVSTLELGDSALYLCASSLQGGRVGAAYNEQFFGPGTRLTVL.

The genes are TRBV2 and TRBJ2-5; D remains unclear. CDR1 SNHLY and CDR2 FYNNEI come from the germline V gene. Deletions cut 7 bases from V and 5 bases from J, with 20 bases between. The CDR3 totals 15 residues. CDR3 sequence reads: CASNPMIGPGETQYF. The CDR3 DNA reads TGTGCCAGCAACCCTATGATAGGGCCTGGGGAGACCCAGTACTTC.

The V and J genes are TRBV6-5 and TRBJ2-1; D is tentatively TRBD1 or TRBD2 (5 bases each). Germline CDR1 is MNHEY and CDR2 is SVGAGI. CDR3 length: 15 residues. Trimming left V 4 bases short and J 2 bases short, with 12 bases between. As DNA, the CDR3 is TGTGCCAGCAGTTTGGGACCCGGTCCCTACAATGAGCAGTTCTTC. Its translation is CASSLGPGPYNEQFF.

The chain uses TRBV9 and TRBJ1-1; 10 bases map to TRBD1. The CDR3 consists of 17 residues. Germline CDR1 SGDLS, CDR2 YYNGEE. Unmatched junction bases numbered 7, after V lost 0 bases and J lost 2 bases. CDR3: CASSVGPGTGVNTEAFF. In nucleotides, the CDR3 is TGTGCCAGCAGCGTAGGCCCCGGGACAGGGGTTAACACTGAAGCTTTCTTT.